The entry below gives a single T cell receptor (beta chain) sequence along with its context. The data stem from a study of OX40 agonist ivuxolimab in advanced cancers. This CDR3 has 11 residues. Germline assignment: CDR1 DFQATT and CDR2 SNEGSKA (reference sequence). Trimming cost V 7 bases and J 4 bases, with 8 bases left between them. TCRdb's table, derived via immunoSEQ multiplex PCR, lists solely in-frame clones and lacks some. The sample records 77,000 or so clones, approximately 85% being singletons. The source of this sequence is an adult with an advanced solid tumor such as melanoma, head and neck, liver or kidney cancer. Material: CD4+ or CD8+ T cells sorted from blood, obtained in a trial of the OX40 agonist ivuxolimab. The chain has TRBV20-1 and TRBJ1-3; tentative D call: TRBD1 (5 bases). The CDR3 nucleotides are TGCAGTGTGGGGGGAGGAAACACCATATATTTT. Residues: CSVGGGNTIYF.